This TCR beta chain emerged from a study of T cell changes during pregnancy in multiple sclerosis. Assay: immunoSEQ multiplex PCR; the TCRdb copy retains only in-frame clones and omits some. The data hold approximately 80,000 clones, with roughly nine tenths observed a single time. The CDR3 is 15 amino acids. Germline CDR1 is MNHNS and CDR2 is SASEGT. Trimming removed 4 bases from V and 6 bases from J, with 16 bases in between. V usage is TRBV6-1 and J usage is TRBJ2-1; possibly TRBD2 for D (5 bases). The sample in question was PBMCs, obtained in the first trimester of pregnancy. This TCR was sampled from a female donor in good health, serving as a control in a pregnancy study. Some clones in this sample may be carry-over from other donors' samples. The CDR3 DNA follows: TGTGCCAGCAGTGTGTTAGCGAGCTCTACCAATGAGCAGTTCTTC. Translation: CASSVLASSTNEQFF.